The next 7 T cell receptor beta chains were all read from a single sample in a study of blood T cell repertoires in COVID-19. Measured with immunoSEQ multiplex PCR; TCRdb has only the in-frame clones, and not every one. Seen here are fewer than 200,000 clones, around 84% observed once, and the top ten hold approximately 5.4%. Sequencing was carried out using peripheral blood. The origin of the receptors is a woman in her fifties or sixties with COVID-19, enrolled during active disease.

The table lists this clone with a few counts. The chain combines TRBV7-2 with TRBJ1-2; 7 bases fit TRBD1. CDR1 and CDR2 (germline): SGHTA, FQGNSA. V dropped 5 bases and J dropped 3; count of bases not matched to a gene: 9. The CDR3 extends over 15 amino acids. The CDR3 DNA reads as TGTGCCAGCAGCCAGTCGACAGGGACCGACTATGGCTACACCTTC. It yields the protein CASSQSTGTDYGYTF.

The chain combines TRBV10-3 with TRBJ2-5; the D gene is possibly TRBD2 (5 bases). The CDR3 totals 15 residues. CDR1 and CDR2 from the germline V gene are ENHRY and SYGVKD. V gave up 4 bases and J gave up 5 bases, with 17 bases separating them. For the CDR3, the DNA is TGTGCCATCAGTGTCGGTCTTGAGGGAAGGGAGACCCAGTACTTC. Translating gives CAISVGLEGRETQYF.

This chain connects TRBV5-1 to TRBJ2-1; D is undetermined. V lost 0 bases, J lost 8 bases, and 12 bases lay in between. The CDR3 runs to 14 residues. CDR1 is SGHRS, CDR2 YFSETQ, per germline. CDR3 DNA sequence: TGCGCCAGCAGCTTGGGAACCGGGTGGGATGAGCAGTTCTTC. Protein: CASSLGTGWDEQFF.

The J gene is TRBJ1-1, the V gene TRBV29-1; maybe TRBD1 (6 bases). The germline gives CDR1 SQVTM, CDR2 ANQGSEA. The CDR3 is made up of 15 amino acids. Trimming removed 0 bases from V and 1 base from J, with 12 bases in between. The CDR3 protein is CSVEDLGQGNTEAFF. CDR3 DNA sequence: TGCAGCGTTGAAGATCTGGGACAAGGGAACACTGAAGCTTTCTTT.

CDR3 bases: TGTGCCAGCAGCGTAGAGACTAGCGGGCCACTAACGTTTTCAGATACGCAGTATTTT. Its translation: CASSVETSGPLTFSDTQYF. This chain connects TRBV9 to TRBJ2-3; 10 positions agree with TRBD2. With 0 bases clipped from V and 4 bases from J, the junction kept 14 bases outside the gene matches. The CDR3 is 19 amino acids. CDR1 is SGDLS, CDR2 YYNGEE, per germline.

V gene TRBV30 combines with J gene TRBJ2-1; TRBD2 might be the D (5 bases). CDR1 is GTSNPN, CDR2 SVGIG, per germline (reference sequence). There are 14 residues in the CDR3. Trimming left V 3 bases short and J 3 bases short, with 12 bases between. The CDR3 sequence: CAWRGGSLYNEQFF. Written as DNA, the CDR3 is TGTGCCTGGAGGGGCGGGTCCCTCTACAATGAGCAGTTCTTC. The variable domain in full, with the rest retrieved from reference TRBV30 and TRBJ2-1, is SQTIHQWPATLVQPVGSPLSLECTVEGTSNPNLYWYRQAAGRGLQLLFYSVGIGQISSEVPQNLSASRPQDRQFILSSKKLLLSDSGFYLCAWRGGSLYNEQFFGPGTRLTVL.

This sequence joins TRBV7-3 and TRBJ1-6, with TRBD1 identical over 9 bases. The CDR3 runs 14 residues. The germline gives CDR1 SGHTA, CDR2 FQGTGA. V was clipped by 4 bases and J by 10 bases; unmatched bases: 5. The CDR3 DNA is TGTGCCAGCAGCTGGGGACAGGGATACTCACCCCTCCACTTT. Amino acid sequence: CASSWGQGYSPLHF.